Following are 14 T cell receptor beta chains from one sample sequenced in a study of CD8 T cells in ankylosing spondylitis. TCRdb reanalysed the 5' RACE reads using MiXCR and keeps one entry per CDR3 protein. This sample yields roughly 250,000 distinct CDR3 sequences, of which less than 10% are seen a single time; 6.5% to 7% belongs to the top ten. Source material: blood, either unsorted or a sorted T cell fraction (not recorded which). The receptors shown here come from a male donor with ankylosing spondylitis or in good health (not recorded which).

This clonotype was counted ten times or more. The chain recombines TRBV28 with TRBJ1-4, with TRBD1 matching 7 bases. This CDR3 region has 13 residues. J gave up 8 bases and V 4 bases, and 4 bases lay outside the gene matches. From germline, CDR1 is MDHEN and CDR2 SYDVKM. The CDR3 sequence: CASSSRTGEKLFF. The CDR3 nucleotides read TGTGCCAGCAGTTCACGGACAGGAGAAAAACTGTTTTTT.

The chain recombines TRBV7-9 with TRBJ2-6; D remains ambiguous. In germline, CDR1 is SEHNR, CDR2 FQNEAQ (reference sequence). Trimming stripped 2 bases from V and 1 base from J, with 6 bases between. The CDR3 covers 15 residues. CDR3 nucleotide sequence: TGTGCCAGCAGCTTACCACGATCTGGGGCCAACGTCCTGACTTTC. Translated: CASSLPRSGANVLTF.

In this sample, this clonotype turned up many times. The chain recombines TRBV7-9 with TRBJ2-3; D gene unclear. Germline lookup yields CDR1 SEHNR and CDR2 FQNEAQ (reference sequence). The CDR3 runs 14 residues. V lost 4 bases and J lost 2, with 10 bases in between. Here the CDR3 reads CASSSDRLTDTQYF. CDR3 bases: TGTGCCAGCAGCTCGGACCGCCTCACAGATACGCAGTATTTT.

This clonotype appeared many times. This chain connects TRBV25-1 to TRBJ1-2; D might be TRBD1 (5 bases). Germline values: CDR1 MGHDK, CDR2 SYGVNS. The CDR3 spans 14 residues. V dropped 2 bases and J dropped 7 bases, with 14 bases sitting between them. CDR3 protein: CASSEPGREPGYTF. CDR3 bases: TGTGCCAGCAGTGAACCCGGCAGGGAACCTGGCTACACCTTC.

The rearrangement joins TRBV18 to TRBJ2-3; a weak D match, TRBD1 (5 bases). Germline V gene lookup returns CDR1 KGHSH and CDR2 LQKENI. The CDR3 contains 14 residues. Deletions cut 4 bases from V and 2 bases from J, with 10 bases between. CDR3 in DNA: TGTGCCAGCTCACTCCTACAGGTCACAGATACGCAGTATTTT. This gives the protein CASSLLQVTDTQYF.

This clonotype was found many times. The chain is built from TRBV6-1 and TRBJ2-3; 13 bases are shared with TRBD2. V trimming: 6 bases; J trimming: 4 bases; junction bases outside the gene matches: 4. The CDR3 runs to 15 residues. Per the germline V gene, CDR1 is MNHNS and CDR2 is SASEGT. CDR3 sequence reads: CASRGTSGKADTQYF. The CDR3 DNA follows: TGTGCCAGCAGGGGGACTAGCGGGAAAGCAGATACGCAGTATTTT.

This clonotype was found many times. The J gene is TRBJ1-1, the V gene TRBV7-2; D unresolved. V was cut by 4 bases and J by 0 bases, with 18 bases left in between. From germline, CDR1 is SGHTA and CDR2 FQGNSA. The CDR3 is made up of 17 amino acids. The chain's CDR3 is CASSSQTLRFMNTEAFF. Written as DNA, the CDR3 is TGTGCCAGCAGCTCGCAAACTCTCAGATTCATGAACACTGAAGCTTTCTTT.

This clonotype was counted at least ten times. The chain links TRBV24-1 to TRBJ1-2, with a tentative D call TRBD1 (5 bases). Germline V gene lookup returns CDR1 KGHDR and CDR2 SFDVKD. This CDR3 has 14 amino acids. Trimming removed 4 bases at V and 8 bases at J, with 16 bases between. CDR3 sequence (DNA): TGTGCCACCAGTGACCGGGACGACCTCACGGGCTACACCTTC. Translated, it gives CATSDRDDLTGYTF.

As DNA, the CDR3 is TGTGCCAGCAGTCAAATCGGACTAGCGGACTACGAGCAGTACTTC. This gives the protein CASSQIGLADYEQYF. The chain couples TRBV12-3 or TRBV12-4 to TRBJ2-7; 10 positions match TRBD2. The junction had 7 bases not matched to a gene; V was cut back by 5 bases and J by 3 bases. This CDR3 has 15 amino acids.

In this sample, this clonotype turned up many times. The chain is built from TRBV4-3 and TRBJ2-2, with unresolved D. CDR1 is LGHNA, CDR2 YSLEER, per germline. CDR3 length: 16 amino acids. V was trimmed by 5 bases and J by 3 bases, leaving 16 bases between them. CDR3 residues: CASSSQGGRDTGELFF. The DNA for the CDR3 is TGCGCCAGCAGCTCCCAAGGCGGACGGGACACCGGGGAGCTGTTTTTT.

In nucleotides, the CDR3 is TGCAGCGTTGCGGGAGCGGGTGACGACATGAACCAAGAGACCCAGTACTTC. This translates into CSVAGAGDDMNQETQYF. The rearrangement links TRBV29-1 to TRBJ2-5; D possibly corresponds to TRBD2 (6 bases). Germline assignment: CDR1 SQVTM and CDR2 ANQGSEA. CDR3 length: 17 amino acids. Deletions cut 4 bases from V and 0 bases from J, with 21 bases between. Complete variable domain (other parts from reference TRBV29-1 and TRBJ2-5): SAVISQKPSRDICQRGTSLTIQCQVDSQVTMMFWYRQQPGQSLTLIATANQGSEATYESGFVIDKFPISRPNLTFSTLTVSNMSPEDSSIYLCSVAGAGDDMNQETQYFGPGTRLLVL.

Comments on this clonotype: A read error may explain this, as a much larger clone is one base away. The conserved phenylalanine or tryptophan normally closing the CDR3 is absent here, so this likely arose from a read error. This sequence joins TRBV29-1 and TRBJ1-2; perhaps TRBD1 as D (6 bases). V was shortened by 1 base and J by 8 bases, with 17 bases between the two germline ends. Looked up from germline, CDR1 is SQVTM and CDR2 is ANQGSEA. CDR3 size: 14 residues. The CDR3 loop reads CSVEGPPGAGGYTL. CDR3 nucleotide sequence: TGCAGCGTTGAAGGGCCTCCGGGGGCAGGAGGCTACACCCTC.

This clonotype occurred many times. This chain links TRBV12-3 or TRBV12-4 with TRBJ1-1; 7 positions match TRBD1. Trimming removed 5 bases from V and 6 bases from J; junction bases left unmatched: 9. The CDR3 has 14 residues. DNA for the CDR3: TGTGCCAGCAGTCAACAGGGGCAGAGGGCTGAAGCTTTCTTT. It translates to CASSQQGQRAEAFF.

This clonotype appeared many times. V usage is TRBV20-1 and J usage is TRBJ2-7; D is uncertain. This CDR3 spans 14 amino acids. V shed 1 base and J shed 7 bases, with 17 bases lying between them. Germline V gene lookup returns CDR1 DFQATT and CDR2 SNEGSKA (reference sequence). CDR3 in amino acids: CSARVSNRPREQYF. DNA of the CDR3: TGCAGTGCTAGAGTTAGTAACCGACCACGGGAGCAGTACTTC.